Listed below are T cell receptor beta chains from one sample, sequenced in a study of Graves' ophthalmopathy and Graves' hyperthyroidism. TCRdb independently ran MiXCR on the multiplex PCR reads; one entry per CDR3 protein. The sample consists of around 1.1 million distinct CDR3 sequences, about 40% of them appearing once. What was sequenced was peripheral blood or thyroid tissue (not recorded which). These receptor sequences come from an adult man with Graves' hyperthyroidism. Both conserved end residues are part of each CDR3. The order of the fields is D gene, J gene, V gene, clone size, CDR3 protein, CDR3 DNA. A D gene is named only where the DNA matches it firmly. Where a row states a size, it is once, few, many or the class of an expanded clone; other rows omit it.

d_call: NA; j_call: TRBJ2-2; v_call: TRBV20-1; clone_size: NA; cdr3_aa: CSARDRLAGFVTGELFF; cdr3_nt: TGCAGTGCTAGAGATCGTTTGGCGGGGTTCGTAACCGGGGAGCTGTTTTTT
d_call: TRBD1; j_call: TRBJ2-5; v_call: TRBV24-1; clone_size: many; cdr3_aa: CATSDPRTGGEETQYF; cdr3_nt: TGTGCCACCAGTGACCCCCGGACAGGGGGCGAGGAGACCCAGTACTTC
d_call: TRBD1; j_call: TRBJ1-1; v_call: TRBV7-9; clone_size: many; cdr3_aa: CASSHGQGWNTEAFF; cdr3_nt: TGTGCCAGCAGCCATGGACAGGGGTGGAACACTGAAGCTTTCTTT
d_call: NA; j_call: TRBJ2-5; v_call: TRBV20-1; clone_size: few; cdr3_aa: CSASGVRDTQETQYF; cdr3_nt: TGCAGTGCTAGTGGGGTCCGGGACACCCAAGAGACCCAGTACTTC
d_call: NA; j_call: TRBJ2-7; v_call: TRBV12-3/TRBV12-4; clone_size: NA; cdr3_aa: CASSSAGVYEQYF; cdr3_nt: TGTGCCAGCAGTTCAGCTGGGGTCTACGAGCAGTACTTC
d_call: NA; j_call: TRBJ1-6; v_call: TRBV15; clone_size: once; cdr3_aa: CATSRDGPGVNSPLHF; cdr3_nt: TGTGCCACCAGCAGAGACGGGCCTGGGGTAAATTCACCCCTCCACTTT
d_call: TRBD2; j_call: TRBJ2-5; v_call: TRBV7-9; clone_size: NA; cdr3_aa: CASSPPLFRTSGMRTQYF; cdr3_nt: TGTGCCAGCAGCCCCCCCCTTTTCCGGACTAGCGGGATGAGGACCCAGTACTTC
d_call: NA; j_call: TRBJ2-7; v_call: TRBV4-1; clone_size: many; cdr3_aa: CASSHRLFWVNEQYF; cdr3_nt: TGCGCCAGCAGCCACCGACTTTTTTGGGTGAACGAGCAGTACTTC
d_call: NA; j_call: TRBJ1-6; v_call: TRBV6-5; clone_size: NA; cdr3_aa: CASSHPAGSYSPLHF; cdr3_nt: TGTGCCAGCAGTCACCCGGCAGGGTCTTACTCACCCCTCCACTTT
d_call: NA; j_call: TRBJ1-4; v_call: TRBV14; clone_size: NA; cdr3_aa: CASRGNPSTNEKLFF; cdr3_nt: TGTGCCAGCAGAGGGAATCCCTCAACTAATGAAAAACTGTTTTTT
d_call: TRBD2; j_call: TRBJ2-5; v_call: TRBV20-1; clone_size: many; cdr3_aa: CSAQRGAGAQETQYF; cdr3_nt: TGCAGTGCCCAGAGAGGAGCGGGGGCTCAAGAGACCCAGTACTTC
d_call: TRBD1; j_call: TRBJ2-7; v_call: TRBV7-9; clone_size: many; cdr3_aa: CASSPMRQGGEQYF; cdr3_nt: TGTGCCAGCAGCCCGATGCGACAGGGCGGGGAGCAGTACTTC
d_call: NA; j_call: TRBJ2-7; v_call: TRBV2; clone_size: many; cdr3_aa: CASKDSYYEQYF; cdr3_nt: TGTGCCAGCAAGGACAGTTACTACGAGCAGTACTTC
d_call: TRBD1; j_call: TRBJ1-3; v_call: TRBV5-1; clone_size: few; cdr3_aa: CASSLDDRVQGFSGNTIYF; cdr3_nt: TGCGCCAGCAGCTTGGACGACAGGGTTCAGGGTTTCTCTGGAAACACCATATATTTT
d_call: TRBD1; j_call: TRBJ2-5; v_call: TRBV2; clone_size: many; cdr3_aa: CASSGDREGGTQYF; cdr3_nt: TGTGCCAGCAGTGGGGACAGGGAAGGAGGGACCCAGTACTTC
d_call: NA; j_call: TRBJ1-1; v_call: TRBV12-3/TRBV12-4; clone_size: NA; cdr3_aa: CASSLDRAASFF; cdr3_nt: TGTGCCAGCAGTTTAGACAGGGCGGCATCTTTCTTT
d_call: NA; j_call: TRBJ2-7; v_call: TRBV3-1; clone_size: many; cdr3_aa: CASSQAMRHEQYF; cdr3_nt: TGTGCCAGCAGCCAAGCAATGCGGCACGAGCAGTACTTC
d_call: NA; j_call: TRBJ1-5; v_call: TRBV7-2; clone_size: NA; cdr3_aa: CAGSKTGNQPQHF; cdr3_nt: TGTGCCGGCAGTAAAACAGGCAATCAGCCCCAGCATTTT
d_call: NA; j_call: TRBJ1-1; v_call: TRBV24-1; clone_size: NA; cdr3_aa: CAGWGGNTEAFF; cdr3_nt: TGTGCCGGTTGGGGGGGGAATACTGAAGCTTTCTTT
d_call: TRBD1; j_call: TRBJ1-1; v_call: TRBV4-1; clone_size: NA; cdr3_aa: CASSRLGQGHTEAFF; cdr3_nt: TGCGCCAGCAGCCGCTTGGGACAGGGACACACTGAAGCTTTCTTT
d_call: TRBD2; j_call: TRBJ2-7; v_call: TRBV2; clone_size: NA; cdr3_aa: CASSAAVAGGSYEQYF; cdr3_nt: TGTGCCAGCAGCGCAGCTGTAGCGGGAGGCTCCTACGAGCAGTACTTC
d_call: NA; j_call: TRBJ1-5; v_call: TRBV25-1; clone_size: NA; cdr3_aa: CSHSYSSSDRKNQPQHF; cdr3_nt: TGTAGCCATAGTTATAGTTCCTCGGACAGAAAGAATCAGCCCCAGCATTTT
d_call: TRBD1; j_call: TRBJ2-7; v_call: TRBV10-2; clone_size: NA; cdr3_aa: CTSRGPGQDYEQYF; cdr3_nt: TGCACCAGCAGAGGACCGGGACAGGACTACGAGCAGTACTTC
d_call: NA; j_call: TRBJ2-7; v_call: TRBV6-1; clone_size: NA; cdr3_aa: CASRAGQRSSYEQYF; cdr3_nt: TGTGCCAGCAGAGCCGGACAGCGCAGCTCCTACGAGCAGTACTTC
d_call: NA; j_call: TRBJ1-2; v_call: TRBV7-9; clone_size: NA; cdr3_aa: CASSLQSQETYGYTF; cdr3_nt: TGTGCCAGCAGCTTACAAAGCCAAGAGACCTATGGCTACACCTTC